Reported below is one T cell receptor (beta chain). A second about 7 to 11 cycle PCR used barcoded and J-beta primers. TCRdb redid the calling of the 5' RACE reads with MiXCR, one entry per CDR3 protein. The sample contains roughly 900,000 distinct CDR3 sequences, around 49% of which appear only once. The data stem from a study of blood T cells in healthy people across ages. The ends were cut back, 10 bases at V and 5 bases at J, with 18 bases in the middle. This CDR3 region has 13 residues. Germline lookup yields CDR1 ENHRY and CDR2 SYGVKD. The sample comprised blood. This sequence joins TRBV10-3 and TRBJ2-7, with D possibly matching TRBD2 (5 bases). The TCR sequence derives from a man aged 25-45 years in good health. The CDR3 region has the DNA TGTGCCACGAGGGAGACGCCAGGCGACGAGCAGTACTTC. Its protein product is CATRETPGDEQYF.